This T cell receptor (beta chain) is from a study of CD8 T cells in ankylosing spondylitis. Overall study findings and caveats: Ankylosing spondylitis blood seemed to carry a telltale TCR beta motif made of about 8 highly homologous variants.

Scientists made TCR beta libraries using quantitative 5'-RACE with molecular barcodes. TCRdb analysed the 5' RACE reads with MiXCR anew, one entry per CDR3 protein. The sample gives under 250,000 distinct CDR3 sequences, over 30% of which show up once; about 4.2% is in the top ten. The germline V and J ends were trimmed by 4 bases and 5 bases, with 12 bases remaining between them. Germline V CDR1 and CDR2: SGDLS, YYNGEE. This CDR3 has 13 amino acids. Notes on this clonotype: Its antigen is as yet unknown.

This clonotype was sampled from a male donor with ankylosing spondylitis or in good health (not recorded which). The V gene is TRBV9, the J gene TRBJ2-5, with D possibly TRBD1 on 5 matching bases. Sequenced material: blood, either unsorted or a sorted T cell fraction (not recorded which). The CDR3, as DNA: TGTGCCAGCAGCTCAGGGCTTCGGGAGACCCAGTACTTC. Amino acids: CASSSGLRETQYF.